These 32 T cell receptor beta chains were all obtained from the same sample, sequenced in a study of T-cell memory formation after mild COVID-19. TCRdb reprocessed the 5' RACE reads with MiXCR, giving one entry per CDR3 protein. Altogether 210,000 or so distinct CDR3 sequences are present, under 12% being singletons, with the ten largest covering 3% to 3.5%. The sample consisted of PBMCs or a T cell subset sorted from them (not recorded which). These receptors originate from a man aged 18 to 29 who had mild COVID-19 (a few samples of this study predate the infection). Cell type and time point are not known.

This clonotype was observed a few times. V gene TRBV4-2 combines with J gene TRBJ1-1; TRBD1 matches at 8 bases. Looked up from germline, CDR1 is LGHNA and CDR2 is YNFKEQ. V dropped 1 base and J dropped 1; count of bases not matched to a gene: 11. This CDR3 contains 18 residues. CDR3 DNA: TGTGCCAGCAGCCAAGGATGGGGGGCGGACAGGGAGAACACTGAAGCTTTCTTT. It yields the protein CASSQGWGADRENTEAFF.

The rearrangement links TRBV18 to TRBJ1-4, with D unresolved. Germline loops: CDR1 KGHSH, CDR2 LQKENI. Trimming took 3 bases from V and 12 from J, leaving 17 bases between them. This CDR3 is built from 14 residues. Here the CDR3 DNA reads TGTGCCAGCTCACCCACGACCGAGAAGATTGAACTGTTTTTT. As protein: CASSPTTEKIELFF.

J is TRBJ2-3 and V is TRBV5-1, with TRBD1 as a possible D gene (6 bases). V shed 0 bases and J shed 5 bases, with 13 bases lying between them. There are 15 residues in the CDR3. Germline lookup yields CDR1 SGHRS and CDR2 YFSETQ. In nucleotides, the CDR3 is TGCGCCAGCAGCTTGGGGGGACATGGGGGAGATACGCAGTATTTT. Protein sequence: CASSLGGHGGDTQYF.

The V and J genes are TRBV20-1 and TRBJ1-5, with unresolved D. V lost 0 bases and J 2 bases, leaving 8 bases between the germline ends. Looked up from germline, CDR1 is DFQATT and CDR2 is SNEGSKA (reference sequence). The CDR3 consists of 14 residues. This chain's CDR3 is CSAREALGNQPQHF. The CDR3 nucleotides are TGCAGTGCTAGAGAAGCGCTCGGCAATCAGCCCCAGCATTTT.

This clonotype was observed at least ten times. The chain has TRBV4-2 and TRBJ1-5, with D possibly TRBD1 on 6 matching bases. This CDR3 is built from 15 residues. V lost 1 base and J lost 2, with 9 bases in between. Per the germline V gene, CDR1 is LGHNA and CDR2 is YNFKEQ. The CDR3 reads CASSQVRGGNQPQHF. In DNA form, the CDR3 reads TGTGCCAGCAGCCAAGTGAGGGGGGGCAATCAGCCCCAGCATTTT.

This clonotype turned up a few times. The chain carries TRBV20-1 and TRBJ1-2; the D gene is possibly TRBD1 (6 bases). CDR1 is DFQATT, CDR2 SNEGSKA, per germline (reference sequence). V shed 6 bases and J shed 0 bases, with 14 bases lying between them. This CDR3 contains 14 residues. The CDR3 coding sequence is TGCAGTGCCGAGGGGGGAAGAACTAACTATGGCTACACCTTC. Translated, it gives CSAEGGRTNYGYTF.

V is TRBV6-5 and J is TRBJ1-1; 7 bases match TRBD1. The CDR3 has 15 amino acids. Germline V gives CDR1 MNHEY, CDR2 SVGAGI. The V segment lost 2 bases and the J segment 3 bases; nucleotides outside the gene matches: 6. This CDR3 is CASSYTGTAHTEAFF. The CDR3 nucleotides are TGTGCCAGCAGTTACACAGGGACAGCCCACACTGAAGCTTTCTTT.

The rearrangement links TRBV6-2 or TRBV6-3 to TRBJ2-7; TRBD2 matches at 8 bases. The CDR3 spans 14 residues. V was clipped by 6 bases and J by 7 bases; unmatched bases: 11. Germline V lookup: CDR1 MNHEY, CDR2 SVGEGT. CDR3 DNA: TGTGCCAGCAGGGGAGGACTAGCTTCGGGAGAGCAGTACTTC. Its protein is CASRGGLASGEQYF.

The chain joins TRBV5-1 to TRBJ2-3; unclear D gene. V was shortened by 0 bases and J by 2 bases, with 7 bases between the two germline ends. The CDR3 is 14 amino acids. The germline V gene encodes CDR1 SGHRS and CDR2 YFSETQ. CDR3 DNA sequence: TGCGCCAGCAGCTTGGCACTTGACACAGATACGCAGTATTTT. It translates to CASSLALDTDTQYF. The whole variable domain, filled in from reference TRBV5-1 and TRBJ2-3, reads KAGVTQTPRYLIKTRGQQVTLSCSPISGHRSVSWYQQTPGQGLQFLFEYFSETQRNKGNFPGRFSGRQFSNSRSEMNVSTLELGDSALYLCASSLALDTDTQYFGPGTRLTVL.

The sample holds a few counts of this clonotype. V usage is TRBV7-2 and J usage is TRBJ2-7; 7 nucleotides align to TRBD2. The CDR3 runs 12 residues. V lost 5 bases and J lost 5; bases outside the gene matches: 3. Germline V gives CDR1 SGHTA, CDR2 FQGNSA. DNA for the CDR3: TGTGCCAGCAGCCAAAGCGGGGACGAGCAGTACTTC. It specifies CASSQSGDEQYF.

This chain joins TRBV20-1 and TRBJ2-5; 10 positions match TRBD2. The V gene end was trimmed by 4 bases and the J gene end by 5 bases; junction bases not matched to a gene: 7. The CDR3 has 14 amino acids. Germline-derived CDR1 and CDR2 are DFQATT and SNEGSKA (reference sequence). In DNA, the CDR3 is TGCAGTGCTAAGGAGCGGGGGGGCCCTGAGACCCAGTACTTC. It specifies CSAKERGGPETQYF.

This clonotype was counted a single time. The V and J genes are TRBV20-1 and TRBJ2-2; tentative D call: TRBD2 (6 bases). Looked up from germline, CDR1 is DFQATT and CDR2 is SNEGSKA (reference sequence). The CDR3 runs 13 residues. CDR3 region: CAGREPNTGELFF. The CDR3 DNA is TGCGCAGGACGGGAGCCGAACACCGGGGAGCTGTTTTTT.

The V call is TRBV28, the J call TRBJ1-1; no firm D call. Germline-derived CDR1 and CDR2 are MDHEN and SYDVKM. With 2 bases removed from V and 5 bases from J, the gap between germline ends came to 12 bases. This CDR3 contains 14 residues. CDR3 bases: TGTGCCAGCAGTTTAGCTCCGGGAGGGACTGAAGCTTTCTTT. This gives the protein CASSLAPGGTEAFF.

This clonotype occurred a few times. One end of the junction fails to match germline, which may point to a read error. This chain uses TRBV5-8 with TRBJ2-4, with TRBD2 identical over 7 bases. The CDR3 length is 11 residues. The germline CDR1 and CDR2 sequences are SGHTS and YDEGEE. CDR3 region: CASSKGLVLDF. The CDR3 DNA sequence: TGTGCCAGCAGCAAAGGACTAGTCCTGGACTTC.

The chain combines TRBV6-6 with TRBJ2-3; tentative D call: TRBD1 (5 bases). The CDR3 has 15 amino acids. Per the germline V gene, CDR1 is MNHNY and CDR2 is SVGAGI (reference sequence). Trimming removed 6 bases from V and 4 bases from J, with 17 bases in between. DNA for the CDR3: TGTGCCAGCAGCAACTCGGGCAGGGATGCAGATACGCAGTATTTT. Amino acids: CASSNSGRDADTQYF.

This clonotype was detected a few times. The chain recombines TRBV5-5 with TRBJ1-1; no clear D gene. The CDR3 totals 13 residues. Trimming pared 2 bases from V and 0 bases from J, leaving 5 bases between. Germline CDR1 reads SGHKS; CDR2 reads YYEKEE (reference sequence). CDR3 nucleotides: TGTGCCAGCAGCTTCAACGTGAACACTGAAGCTTTCTTT. Translation gives CASSFNVNTEAFF. The whole variable domain, remainder taken from reference TRBV5-5 and TRBJ1-1, is DAGVTQSPTHLIKTRGQQVTLRCSPISGHKSVSWYQQVLGQGPQFIFQYYEKEERGRGNFPDRFSARQFPNYSSELNVNALLLGDSALYLCASSFNVNTEAFFGQGTRLTVV.

In this sample, this clonotype turned up a few times. The chain employs TRBV11-3 and TRBJ2-7; 11 nucleotides align to TRBD1. In germline, CDR1 is SGHNT, CDR2 YENEEA. Trimming removed 5 bases from V and 6 bases from J; junction bases left unmatched: 9. The CDR3 is 15 residues long. Here the CDR3 DNA reads TGTGCCAGCAGCAGCCCGGGACAGGGGGAAGGCGAGCAGTACTTC. Translation: CASSSPGQGEGEQYF. Complete variable domain (other parts from reference TRBV11-3 and TRBJ2-7): EAGVVQSPRYKIIEKKQPVAFWCNPISGHNTLYWYLQNLGQGPELLIRYENEEAVDDSQLPKDRFSAERLKGVDSTLKIQPAELGDSAVYLCASSSPGQGEGEQYFGPGTRLTVT.

The chain recombines TRBV7-9 with TRBJ2-7; tentative D call: TRBD1 (6 bases). This CDR3 has 13 residues. V was shortened by 1 base and J by 5 bases, with 9 bases between the two germline ends. Germline-derived CDR1 and CDR2 are SEHNR and FQNEAQ (reference sequence). The CDR3, as DNA: TGTGCCAGCAGCTTAGACAGGGAAGACGAGCAGTACGTC. Its protein product is CASSLDREDEQYV.

The DNA for the CDR3 is TGTGCCAGCAGCGTAGAAGGGTCCCCCGGGGAGCTGTTTTTT. Translating it yields CASSVEGSPGELFF. This sequence joins TRBV9 and TRBJ2-2, with D unclear. V was pared by 0 bases and J by 6 bases, with 9 bases between. CDR3 length: 14 amino acids. Germline values: CDR1 SGDLS, CDR2 YYNGEE.

The gene calls are TRBV29-1 and TRBJ2-5; no definite D call. V dropped 5 bases and J dropped 5 bases, with 12 bases sitting between them. The CDR3 length is 12 residues. The V gene's germline CDR1 is SQVTM and CDR2 ANQGSEA. CDR3 nucleotide sequence: TGCAGCGTTCGGGTTTCGACGGAGACCCAGTACTTC. Translating it yields CSVRVSTETQYF. The complete variable domain, with remaining parts taken from reference TRBV29-1 and TRBJ2-5, reads SAVISQKPSRDICQRGTSLTIQCQVDSQVTMMFWYRQQPGQSLTLIATANQGSEATYESGFVIDKFPISRPNLTFSTLTVSNMSPEDSSIYLCSVRVSTETQYFGPGTRLLVL.

This clonotype was seen only a few times. Here the CDR3 DNA reads TGTGCCAGCAGCGGCCTAAAAGGGGCGAGCACCGGGGAGCTGTTTTTT. Protein sequence: CASSGLKGASTGELFF. The chain recombines TRBV7-2 with TRBJ2-2; D possibly corresponds to TRBD1 (5 bases). This CDR3 region has 16 residues. Looked up from germline, CDR1 is SGHTA and CDR2 is FQGNSA. V lost 5 bases, J lost 4 bases, and 17 bases lay in between.

A few counts support this clonotype. The rearrangement links TRBV20-1 to TRBJ2-3, with 7 bases fitting TRBD2. The V and J ends lost 3 bases and 6 bases, in that order; junction bases with no gene match: 9. Looked up from germline, CDR1 is DFQATT and CDR2 is SNEGSKA (reference sequence). The CDR3 runs to 14 residues. For the CDR3, the DNA is TGCAGTGCTAGTGGCGGGGGAAATTTGGATACGCAGTATTTT. Translating gives CSASGGGNLDTQYF.

This clonotype was found a few times. This chain joins TRBV7-9 and TRBJ1-1; D is possibly TRBD1 (6 bases). The CDR3 contains 14 residues. Trimming took off 5 bases at V and 1 base at J, with 11 bases between the two ends. Germline CDR1 is SEHNR and CDR2 is FQNEAQ (reference sequence). CDR3 residues: CASSHGQTNTEAFF. CDR3 nucleotides: TGTGCCAGCAGCCACGGACAGACGAACACTGAAGCTTTCTTT.

This clonotype was counted only a few times. V and J are TRBV5-6 and TRBJ2-5; no definite D call. Germline assignment: CDR1 SGHDT and CDR2 YYEEEE. Trimming pared 2 bases from V and 0 bases from J, leaving 8 bases between. The CDR3 runs 14 residues. The CDR3 DNA follows: TGTGCCAGCAGCTTCGGTTTAAACCAAGAGACCCAGTACTTC. This encodes CASSFGLNQETQYF.

The V call is TRBV11-2, the J call TRBJ1-5; TRBD1 matches at 9 bases. The CDR3 is 15 residues long. V was clipped by 5 bases and J by 6 bases; unmatched bases: 8. Germline loops: CDR1 SGHAT, CDR2 FQNNGV. For the CDR3, the DNA is TGTGCCAGCAGCGCCGGGACAGGGAAGGTTCAGCCCCAGCATTTT. It yields the protein CASSAGTGKVQPQHF.

The genes are TRBV23-1 and TRBJ2-7, with TRBD1 matching 8 bases. TRBV23-1 has ORF status, its function being uncertain. The CDR3 spans 16 residues. V lost 6 bases and J lost 4; bases outside the gene matches: 14. Written as DNA, the CDR3 is TGCGCCAGCAGCAACAAAGCTCCGGGACAGGAATACGAGCAGTACTTC. It translates to CASSNKAPGQEYEQYF.

This clonotype was detected a few times. The chain carries TRBV19 and TRBJ1-5; D is uncertain. The CDR3 runs 12 residues. Germline assignment: CDR1 LNHDA and CDR2 SQIVND (reference sequence). Trimming cost V 10 bases and J 0 bases, with 7 bases left between them. CDR3 in amino acids: CATRDSNQPQHF. The CDR3 nucleotides read TGTGCCACTAGGGATAGCAATCAGCCCCAGCATTTT.

This chain joins TRBV9 and TRBJ2-5, with D tentatively TRBD1 or TRBD2 (5 bases each). The CDR3 totals 15 residues. The ends were cut back, 0 bases at V and 5 bases at J, with 14 bases in the middle. Per germline, CDR1 SGDLS and CDR2 YYNGEE. This CDR3 reads CASSVAGGPGETQYF. DNA for the CDR3: TGTGCCAGCAGCGTAGCAGGCGGGCCAGGGGAGACCCAGTACTTC.

This clonotype was observed many times. The chain uses TRBV7-9 and TRBJ1-2; 7 positions agree with TRBD1. Per germline, CDR1 SEHNR and CDR2 FQNEAQ (reference sequence). This CDR3 region has 13 residues. Trimming cost V 5 bases and J 8 bases; bases outside gene matches: 8. CDR3 coding DNA: TGTGCCAGCAGCCCGGGGACAGTTCGAGGCTACACCTTC. This translates into CASSPGTVRGYTF.

The rearrangement links TRBV12-3 or TRBV12-4 to TRBJ2-5; D ambiguous. V was clipped by 6 bases and J by 1 base, with 12 bases between them. The CDR3 extends over 14 amino acids. DNA for the CDR3: TGTGCCAGCAGCCTCCCTCGATCCCAAGAGACCCAGTACTTC. Protein: CASSLPRSQETQYF.

This clonotype was counted many times. The V and J genes are TRBV18 and TRBJ2-1; TRBD1 aligns across 9 bases. This CDR3 is built from 18 residues. The ends lost 3 bases at V and 6 bases at J; junction bases unmatched: 15. Germline V gives CDR1 KGHSH, CDR2 LQKENI. The CDR3 spells CASSPFLSGQGMGNEQFF. The CDR3 region has the DNA TGTGCCAGCTCACCGTTCTTGTCGGGACAGGGTATGGGCAATGAGCAGTTCTTC.

This clonotype was counted between two and nine times. V gene TRBV19 combines with J gene TRBJ2-2; D perhaps matches TRBD2 (7 bases). The CDR3 is 15 residues long. Germline CDR1 reads LNHDA; CDR2 reads SQIVND (reference sequence). The V gene lost 3 bases and the J gene lost 14 bases, with 22 bases spanning the gap. CDR3 DNA sequence: TGTGCCAGTAGTATCCTCGGGTCGGGGGGCCCACGCCTGTTTTTT. Translated: CASSILGSGGPRLFF.